The 27 T cell receptor beta chains below all came from one sample that was sequenced in a study of T cell responses to AZD1222 COVID-19 vaccine. Only in-frame clones appear in the TCRdb table, and some are missing; sequencing was by immunoSEQ multiplex PCR. The sample holds 150,000 to 200,000 clones; around 90% are singletons and the top ten take less than 2.5%. The source was peripheral blood, collected 28 days after the second AZD1222 dose. The receptors here all came from an adult who received the AZD1222 COVID-19 vaccine.

J is TRBJ1-2 and V is TRBV28; D is ambiguous. The CDR3 sequence is 10 residues long. Germline assignment: CDR1 MDHEN and CDR2 SYDVKM. V was cut by 6 bases and J by 3 bases, with 2 bases left in between. The CDR3 DNA sequence: TGTGCCAGCAGGGACTATGGCTACACCTTC. Translated: CASRDYGYTF.

This clone has more than one count but fewer than ten. The chain couples TRBV7-9 to TRBJ1-6, with no clear D. The CDR3 extends over 13 amino acids. Germline lookup yields CDR1 SEHNR and CDR2 FQNEAQ (reference sequence). V was shortened by 5 bases and J by 5 bases, with 7 bases between the two germline ends. The CDR3 is CASSEPNNSPLHF. CDR3 bases: TGTGCCAGCAGCGAGCCTAATAATTCACCCCTCCACTTT.

This chain joins TRBV10-1 and TRBJ2-7; 13 bases align to TRBD2. The CDR3 is made up of 15 amino acids. The germline V gene encodes CDR1 WNHNN and CDR2 SYGVQD (reference sequence). V was pared by 5 bases and J by 0 bases, with 1 base of the junction left unmatched. CDR3 sequence (DNA): TGCGCCAGCAGTCGGACTAGCGGGAGCTCCTACGAGCAGTACTTC. Amino acids: CASSRTSGSSYEQYF.

On this clone itself: One end of the junction fails to match germline, which may point to a read error. J is TRBJ1-5 and V is TRBV5-1; the D gene is possibly TRBD1 (5 bases). This CDR3 spans 13 amino acids. Germline CDR1 SGHRS, CDR2 YFSETQ. CDR3 in DNA: TGCGCCAGCAGCTTCGACAGCACTCAGCCCCAGCATTTT. This gives the protein CASSFDSTQPQHF.

This clone was picked up one time. V gene TRBV7-3 combines with J gene TRBJ1-6; 7 bases fit TRBD1. The CDR3 consists of 16 residues. Germline V CDR1 and CDR2: SGHTA, FQGTGA. After removal of 5 bases from V and 5 bases from J, the junction contained 9 bases not matched to a gene. CDR3 in DNA: TGTGCCAGCAGCCAAACAGGGGCAGGAAATAATTCACCCCTCCACTTT. Translated: CASSQTGAGNNSPLHF.

The chain couples TRBV18 to TRBJ1-4; the match to TRBD1 covers 11 bases. With 2 bases clipped from V and 8 bases from J, the junction kept 4 bases outside the gene matches. The germline V gene encodes CDR1 KGHSH and CDR2 LQKENI. The CDR3 is 15 amino acids. CDR3 nucleotides: TGTGCCAGCTCACCAGGGACAGGGGGGAGCGAAAAACTGTTTTTT. Amino acid sequence: CASSPGTGGSEKLFF.

J is TRBJ1-6 and V is TRBV7-3; D unresolved. The CDR3 is made up of 15 amino acids. Deletions cut 5 bases from V and 5 bases from J, with 13 bases between. The V gene's germline CDR1 is SGHTA and CDR2 FQGTGA. This CDR3 reads CASSREGINNSPLHF. CDR3 coding DNA: TGTGCCAGCAGCCGGGAAGGGATTAATAATTCACCCCTCCACTTT.

This chain joins TRBV13 and TRBJ2-7, with 7 bases that match TRBD2. Germline CDR1 reads PRHDT; CDR2 reads FYEKMQ (reference sequence). CDR3 length equals 18 residues. V lost 4 bases to trimming and J lost 2 bases; unmatched junction nucleotides: 17. This chain's CDR3 is CASSSGRGRAGTTYEQYF. The CDR3 DNA sequence: TGTGCCAGCAGCTCCGGCCGAGGAAGAGCGGGAACCACCTACGAGCAGTACTTC.

The rearrangement joins TRBV5-1 to TRBJ2-7, with TRBD2 as a possible D gene (5 bases). Trimming left V 2 bases short and J 3 bases short, with 6 bases between. CDR3 length equals 12 residues. CDR1 SGHRS and CDR2 YFSETQ come from the germline V gene. The CDR3 region has the DNA TGCGCCAGCAGCTTTCGGGGCTACGAGCAGTACTTC. It translates to CASSFRGYEQYF.

V usage is TRBV2 and J usage is TRBJ1-1; TRBD1 might be the D (5 bases). Germline CDR1 SNHLY, CDR2 FYNNEI. The CDR3 totals 16 residues. Trimming shortened V by 2 bases and J by 3 bases, and 16 bases separated the two germline ends. The CDR3 region is CASSEFGRGGDTEAFF. The CDR3 coding sequence is TGTGCCAGCAGTGAATTCGGGAGGGGAGGGGACACTGAAGCTTTCTTT.

This chain uses TRBV7-3 with TRBJ2-1, with D perhaps assigned TRBD1 or TRBD2 (5 bases each). Trimming cost V 4 bases and J 5 bases, with 12 bases left between them. Looked up from germline, CDR1 is SGHTA and CDR2 is FQGTGA. The CDR3 runs to 14 residues. This CDR3 is CASSSSGPHNEQFF. The CDR3 nucleotides are TGTGCCAGCAGCTCATCGGGGCCCCACAATGAGCAGTTCTTC.

CDR3 loop: CASSWSGEHYGYTF. DNA of the CDR3: TGTGCCAGCAGTTGGTCGGGGGAGCACTATGGCTACACCTTC. The genes are TRBV27 and TRBJ1-2, with D tentatively TRBD1 (5 bases). The V gene lost 4 bases and the J gene lost 3 bases, with 12 bases spanning the gap. This CDR3 contains 14 residues. CDR1 and CDR2 (germline): MNHEY, SMNVEV (reference sequence).

The chain combines TRBV5-6 with TRBJ2-2, with D uncertain. CDR3 length: 12 residues. Germline CDR1 reads SGHDT; CDR2 reads YYEEEE. The V and J ends lost 1 base and 5 bases respectively, with 3 bases between them. CDR3 protein: CASSLYTGELFF. In DNA, the CDR3 is TGTGCCAGCAGCTTGTATACCGGGGAGCTGTTTTTT.

This clone was detected only once. The V gene is TRBV10-3, the J gene TRBJ2-3; 14 nucleotides line up with TRBD2. The J segment lost 3 bases and the V segment lost 4 bases, leaving 3 bases of the junction unmatched. The length of the CDR3 is 16 residues. Germline V CDR1 and CDR2: ENHRY, SYGVKD. The CDR3 sequence: CAISAGTSGRTDTQYF. CDR3 bases: TGTGCCATCAGTGCCGGGACTAGCGGGAGAACAGATACGCAGTATTTT.

This rearrangement joins TRBV3-1 (or the pseudogene TRBV3-2) to TRBJ1-1; unclear D gene. Germline assignment: CDR1 LGHDT and CDR2 YNNKEL (reference sequence). The germline V and J ends were trimmed by 4 bases and 6 bases, with 6 bases remaining between them. The CDR3 contains 11 residues. The chain's CDR3 is CASSREAEAFF. The DNA for the CDR3 is TGTGCCAGCAGCCGAGAAGCTGAAGCTTTCTTT.

V usage is TRBV18 and J usage is TRBJ1-2; D gene uncertain. Germline V gene sequence: CDR1 KGHSH, CDR2 LQKENI. CDR3 length: 13 residues. Trimming took 6 bases from V and 4 from J, leaving 12 bases between them. CDR3 DNA sequence: TGTGCCAGCTCCCCGACAAGGCCCTATGGCTACACCTTC. It yields the protein CASSPTRPYGYTF.

The chain couples TRBV5-1 to TRBJ2-3; 10 nucleotides match TRBD2. The germline V gene has CDR1 SGHRS and CDR2 YFSETQ. The V and J ends lost 3 bases and 0 bases, in that order; junction bases with no gene match: 1. The CDR3 consists of 15 residues. Written as DNA, the CDR3 is TGCGCCAGCAGCTGGACTAGCGGAAGCACAGATACGCAGTATTTT. Amino acids: CASSWTSGSTDTQYF. The entire variable domain, with the rest obtained from reference TRBV5-1 and TRBJ2-3, is as follows: KAGVTQTPRYLIKTRGQQVTLSCSPISGHRSVSWYQQTPGQGLQFLFEYFSETQRNKGNFPGRFSGRQFSNSRSEMNVSTLELGDSALYLCASSWTSGSTDTQYFGPGTRLTVL.

The chain joins TRBV27 to TRBJ2-5, with D perhaps given as TRBD1 or TRBD2 (6 bases each). The V and J ends lost 3 bases and 4 bases respectively, with 15 bases between them. Germline assignment: CDR1 MNHEY and CDR2 SMNVEV (reference sequence). CDR3 size: 15 residues. The CDR3 sequence is CASSFMGGVGETQYF. As DNA, the CDR3 is TGTGCCAGCAGTTTTATGGGGGGCGTCGGAGAGACCCAGTACTTC.

The V gene is TRBV28, the J gene TRBJ1-2; D not resolved. This CDR3 has 13 amino acids. CDR1 is MDHEN, CDR2 SYDVKM, per germline. Deletions cut 5 bases from V and 1 base from J, with 8 bases between. The CDR3 sequence is CASSQQLNYGYTF. CDR3 bases: TGTGCCAGCAGTCAACAGCTTAACTATGGCTACACCTTC.

This chain's CDR3 is CASSSGQGSQPQHF. As DNA, the CDR3 is TGTGCCAGCAGCTCAGGACAGGGAAGTCAGCCCCAGCATTTT. The chain links TRBV7-2 to TRBJ1-5; 8 nucleotides match TRBD1. This CDR3 spans 14 amino acids. Looked up from germline, CDR1 is SGHTA and CDR2 is FQGNSA. V shed 4 bases and J 6 bases; nucleotides not matched to a gene: 5.

The chain combines TRBV19 with TRBJ2-1; 7 nucleotides align to TRBD2. This CDR3 has 16 amino acids. The germline gives CDR1 LNHDA, CDR2 SQIVND (reference sequence). V dropped 5 bases and J dropped 0; count of bases not matched to a gene: 7. The CDR3 protein is CASSPRGGGSYNEQFF. In DNA form, the CDR3 reads TGTGCCAGTAGTCCACGGGGCGGGGGCTCCTACAATGAGCAGTTCTTC.

The chain is built from TRBV19 and TRBJ1-5, with a weak D call TRBD1 (6 bases). CDR1 is LNHDA, CDR2 SQIVND, per germline (reference sequence). This CDR3 comprises 13 residues. V was pared by 3 bases and J by 3 bases, with 6 bases between. This CDR3 is CASSMGANQPQHF. CDR3 DNA: TGTGCCAGTAGTATGGGGGCCAATCAGCCCCAGCATTTT.

The gene calls are TRBV11-1 and TRBJ1-1, with D tentatively TRBD1 (6 bases). This CDR3 spans 12 amino acids. Germline V CDR1 and CDR2: SGHAT, FQDESV (reference sequence). The V and J ends lost 6 bases and 3 bases respectively, with 8 bases between them. The CDR3 nucleotides are TGTGCCAGCAGAGGGGGACACACTGAAGCTTTCTTT. Translation: CASRGGHTEAFF.

This clone was counted a few times. The rearrangement joins TRBV5-1 to TRBJ2-3, with 7 bases matching TRBD2. This CDR3 has 15 amino acids. From germline, CDR1 is SGHRS and CDR2 YFSETQ. The junction had 3 bases not matched to a gene; V was cut back by 0 bases and J by 2 bases. CDR3 bases: TGCGCCAGCAGCTTGGTACAGCGGGACACAGATACGCAGTATTTT. It is translated as CASSLVQRDTDTQYF.

This rearrangement joins TRBV21-1 to TRBJ1-4. TRBV21-1 is assigned pseudogene status. The CDR3 extends over 14 amino acids. Here the CDR3 reads CASSKVWVNEKLFF. The CDR3 bases are TGTGCCAGCAGCAAAGTATGGGTTAATGAAAAACTGTTTTTT.

V gene TRBV7-3 combines with J gene TRBJ2-3, with TRBD2 identical over 9 bases. Trimming took 0 bases from V and 6 from J; bases not matched to a gene: 4. The CDR3 consists of 15 residues. The germline V gene encodes CDR1 SGHTA and CDR2 FQGTGA. This chain's CDR3 is CASSLTTSGWDTQYF. The CDR3 bases are TGTGCCAGCAGCTTAACGACTAGCGGCTGGGATACGCAGTATTTT.

The table lists this clone with a few counts. The rearrangement links TRBV7-3 to TRBJ1-1; possible D gene TRBD1, 6 bases. V was pared by 5 bases and J by 3 bases, with 16 bases between. Germline V lookup: CDR1 SGHTA, CDR2 FQGTGA. This CDR3 has 15 amino acids. This CDR3 reads CASSLNAGEYTEAFF. The CDR3 bases are TGTGCCAGCAGCCTCAATGCAGGGGAATACACTGAAGCTTTCTTT.